The rows below give T cell receptor beta chains drawn from one sample of a study of Ad26.COV2.S vaccination and SARS-CoV-2 variants. Here immunoSEQ multiplex PCR was the method, and the copy in TCRdb shows in-frame clones only, minus some. The repertoire has approximately 400,000 clones, 80% to 90% of them found once; the top ten carry roughly 3.5%. Sequencing used peripheral blood, obtained in a trial of Ad26.COV2.S vaccine versus placebo. These TCRs come from a person between 18 and 59 years old who received the Ad26.COV2.S COVID-19 vaccine or a placebo. CDR3s include the opening cysteine and the closing phenylalanine or tryptophan. A clone size is listed for some rows: how often the clone was seen (once, few, many), or a class if it is expanded.

CDR3aa | j_gene | v_gene | abundance
CASSRPVRLDTEAFF | TRBJ1-1 | TRBV2 | -
CASSLGVRGGRETYEQYF | TRBJ2-7 | TRBV7-2 | -
CASSSQTGRGSGYTF | TRBJ1-2 | TRBV3-1/TRBV3-2 | -
CASTGTGAGAFF | TRBJ1-1 | TRBV5-6 | -
CASSHLGQGATHEQYF | TRBJ2-7 | TRBV4-3 | -
CASSPRAGPKYF | TRBJ2-3 | TRBV18 | once
CASRLGQGAEQYF | TRBJ2-7 | TRBV6-5 | -
CASSSTTGYGYTF | TRBJ1-2 | TRBV28 | -
CASSPPGHSGANVLTF | TRBJ2-6 | TRBV7-9 | -
CASSIGISGANVLTF | TRBJ2-6 | TRBV19 | -
CASSLKTGVGTEAFF | TRBJ1-1 | TRBV7-9 | -
CASSTQDSGSSVTQYF | TRBJ2-5 | TRBV19 | once
CASSLGDYRGRLSPLHF | TRBJ1-6 | TRBV7-6 | -
CASTGGGAVWNEQFF | TRBJ2-1 | TRBV10-2 | -
CASSPTPGTVGYEQYF | TRBJ2-7 | TRBV7-9 | -
CASSAGWGQPQHF | TRBJ1-5 | TRBV25-1 | -
CASSLDPDRGYGYTF | TRBJ1-2 | TRBV27 | -
CAWTLLDSLSTEAFF | TRBJ1-1 | TRBV30 | -
CASSLARWGTNTEAFF | TRBJ1-1 | TRBV7-2 | -
CASSARTGTQYF | TRBJ2-3 | TRBV19 | -
CASSLRGGLASYNEQFF | TRBJ2-1 | TRBV7-9 | -
CASSQRTWDGYTF | TRBJ1-2 | TRBV12-3/TRBV12-4 | -
CASSEIESSRELFF | TRBJ2-2 | TRBV6-1 | -
CASSLTYNEQFF | TRBJ2-1 | TRBV9 | -
CASSPPLNGDNEQFF | TRBJ2-1 | TRBV18 | -
CASRDNTQYF | TRBJ2-3 | TRBV6-4 | once
CASSLAGELFF | TRBJ2-2 | TRBV11-2 | -
CASSPFSQGTGELFF | TRBJ2-2 | TRBV11-3 | -
CSASAGQGDLDGYTF | TRBJ1-2 | TRBV20-1 | -
CASSYSSGDNQPQHF | TRBJ1-5 | TRBV6-5 | -
CASSYRALREGYTF | TRBJ1-2 | TRBV28 | -
CASSEALLRSEYEQYF | TRBJ2-7 | TRBV2 | -
CASSTASGVVPGELFF | TRBJ2-2 | TRBV5-4 | few
CASSANNEQFF | TRBJ2-1 | TRBV18 | -
CASSGTSGGAPYNEQFF | TRBJ2-1 | TRBV5-1 | few
CASNPPSGISSYEQYF | TRBJ2-7 | TRBV27 | once
CASSTDRASNQPQHF | TRBJ1-5 | TRBV7-9 | -
CATSQGTYEQYF | TRBJ2-7 | TRBV24-1 | -
CASSFLLQGQSYNEQFF | TRBJ2-1 | TRBV28 | -
CASSPQPAGTEEQYF | TRBJ2-7 | TRBV2 | -
CASSLPYGLAGGQETQYF | TRBJ2-5 | TRBV7-2 | -
CASSPQGDLNTEAFF | TRBJ1-1 | TRBV9 | -
CASSYRVSGTEAFF | TRBJ1-1 | TRBV6-6 | -
CASSPGLAGTGELFF | TRBJ2-2 | TRBV6-2/TRBV6-3 | many
CASSTGLIYGYTF | TRBJ1-2 | TRBV2 | -